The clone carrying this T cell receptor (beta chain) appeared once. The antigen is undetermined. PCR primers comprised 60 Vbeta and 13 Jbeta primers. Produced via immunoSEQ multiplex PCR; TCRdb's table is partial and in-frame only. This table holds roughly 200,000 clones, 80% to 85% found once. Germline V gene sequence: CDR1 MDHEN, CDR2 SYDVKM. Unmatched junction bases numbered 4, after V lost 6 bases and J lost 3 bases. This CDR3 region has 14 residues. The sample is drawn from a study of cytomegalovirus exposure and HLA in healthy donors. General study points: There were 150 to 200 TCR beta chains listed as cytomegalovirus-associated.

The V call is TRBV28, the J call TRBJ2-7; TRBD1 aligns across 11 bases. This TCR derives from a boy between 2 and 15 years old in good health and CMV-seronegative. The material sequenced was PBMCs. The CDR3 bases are TGTGCCAGCAGCCGGGACAGGGGGATCTACGAGCAGTACTTC. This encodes CASSRDRGIYEQYF.